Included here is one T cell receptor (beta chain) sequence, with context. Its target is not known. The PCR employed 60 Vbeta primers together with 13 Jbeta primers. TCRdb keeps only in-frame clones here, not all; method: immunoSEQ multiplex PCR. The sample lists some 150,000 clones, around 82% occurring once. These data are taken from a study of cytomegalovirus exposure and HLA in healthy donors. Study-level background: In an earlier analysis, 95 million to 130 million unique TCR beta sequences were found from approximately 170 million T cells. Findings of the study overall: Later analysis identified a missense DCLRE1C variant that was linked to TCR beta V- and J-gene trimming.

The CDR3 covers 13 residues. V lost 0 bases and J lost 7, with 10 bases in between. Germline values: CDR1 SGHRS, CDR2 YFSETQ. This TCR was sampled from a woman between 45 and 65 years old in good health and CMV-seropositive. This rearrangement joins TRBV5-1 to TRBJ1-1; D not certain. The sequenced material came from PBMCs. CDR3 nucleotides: TGCGCCAGCAGCTTGGAGCGGTTTGGTGAAGCTTTCTTT. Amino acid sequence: CASSLERFGEAFF.